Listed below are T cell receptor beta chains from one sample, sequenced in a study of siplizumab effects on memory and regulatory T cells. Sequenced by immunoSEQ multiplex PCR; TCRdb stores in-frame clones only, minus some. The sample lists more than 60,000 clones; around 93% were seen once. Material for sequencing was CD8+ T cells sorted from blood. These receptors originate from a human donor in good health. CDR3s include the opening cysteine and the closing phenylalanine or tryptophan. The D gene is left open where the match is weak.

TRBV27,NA,CASSPLGGTYEQYF
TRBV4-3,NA,CASSQDRPPSGNTIYF
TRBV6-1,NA,CASTIALLEAQYF
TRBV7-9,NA,CASNPGTGSGANVLTF
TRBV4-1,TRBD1,CASSQGDRGDTEAFF
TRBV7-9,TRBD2,CASSSGLAGGNEYF
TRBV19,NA,CASSPTGFSTDTQYF
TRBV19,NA,CASSTLTETNYGYTF
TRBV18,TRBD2,CASSPLAGAYEQYF
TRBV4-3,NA,CASSQDRFSTDTQYF
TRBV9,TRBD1,CASSVDEGAPEAFF
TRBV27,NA,CASSLSGAGMAMNTEAFF
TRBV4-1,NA,CASSFGVGTEAFF
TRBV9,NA,CASSVDGGNRRELFF
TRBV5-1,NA,CASSLGRQGSSYNSPLHF
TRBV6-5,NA,CASSYARTGELFF
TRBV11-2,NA,CASGVGTDGYTF
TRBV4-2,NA,CASSQDPSESFF
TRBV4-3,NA,CASSQDRRVLSSGNTIYF
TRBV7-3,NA,CASSLTGYEQYF
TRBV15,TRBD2,CATSRDMAGGTNEQFF
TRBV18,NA,CASSRSTYEQYF
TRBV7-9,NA,CASSGSARYEQYF
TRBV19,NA,CASSDVDQPQHF
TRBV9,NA,CASSAGQNYEQYF
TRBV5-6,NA,CASSPQGQPQHF
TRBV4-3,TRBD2,CASSQARGGARETQYF
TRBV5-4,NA,CASSLAGGDPNYGYTF
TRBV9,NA,CASSVAPGAGHEQFF
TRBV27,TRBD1,CASSWGQGEGEQYF
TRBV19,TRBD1,CASSNRLTGVETQYF
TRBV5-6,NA,CASSLGQSMNTEAFF
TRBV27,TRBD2,CASSLLAGVNEQYF
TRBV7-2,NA,CASSPGPYNSPLHF
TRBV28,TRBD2,CASAQLAGGHIEQFF
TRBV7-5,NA,CVRSFRDRGVWGEQFF
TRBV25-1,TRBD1,CASSINLGTGGSEQYF
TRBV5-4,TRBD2,CASSSTLAGANQETQYF
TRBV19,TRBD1,CASRDREGSEGYTF
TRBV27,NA,CASRGGIGELFF
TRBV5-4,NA,CASSSSGTDTQYF
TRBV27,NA,CASSLLGVGTEAFF
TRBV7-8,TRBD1,CASSFQGARYEQYF
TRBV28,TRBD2,CASSLRTSDTGELFF
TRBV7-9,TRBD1,CASSIRDSTFSGNTIYF
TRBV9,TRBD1,CASSDTLGQGRYNEQFF
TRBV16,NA,CASSQSGAGELFF